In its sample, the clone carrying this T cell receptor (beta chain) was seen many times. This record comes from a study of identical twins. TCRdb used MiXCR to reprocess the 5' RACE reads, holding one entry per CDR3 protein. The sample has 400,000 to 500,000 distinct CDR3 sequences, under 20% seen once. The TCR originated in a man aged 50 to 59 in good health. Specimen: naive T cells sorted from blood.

This chain's CDR3 is CSARDGAGGFHEQFF. CDR3 DNA: TGCAGTGCTAGAGATGGGGCGGGGGGGTTCCATGAGCAGTTCTTC. The J gene is TRBJ2-1, the V gene TRBV20-1, with 9 bases identical to TRBD2. CDR3 size: 15 residues. The germline gives CDR1 DFQATT, CDR2 SNEGSKA (reference sequence). Unmatched junction bases numbered 8, after V lost 0 bases and J lost 8 bases.